This T cell receptor (beta chain) comes out of a study of cytomegalovirus exposure and HLA in healthy donors. The germline V gene has CDR1 SQVTM and CDR2 ANQGSEA. Trimming removed 4 bases from V and 0 bases from J, with 9 bases in between. The CDR3 is 13 amino acids. This clone was detected only once. The PCR contained 60 Vbeta and 13 Jbeta primers. The assay was immunoSEQ multiplex PCR, and TCRdb's table has in-frame clones only and misses some. Of 65,000 to 100,000 clones in the sample, roughly 73% are singletons; the top ten hold about 2.2%. The chain couples TRBV29-1 to TRBJ1-1, with a tentative D call TRBD1 (5 bases). Sequencing was done on a sample of PBMCs. The sequence derives from a man in his forties or fifties in good health and CMV-seronegative. The DNA for the CDR3 is TGCAGCGTTGGGGTGGACATGAACACTGAAGCTTTCTTT. Translation: CSVGVDMNTEAFF.